These 3 T cell receptor beta chains originate from one sample sequenced in a study of cytotoxic CD8 clonotypes in ibrutinib-treated CLL. The repertoire was sequenced with immunoSEQ multiplex PCR; TCRdb's copy has only in-frame clones and lacks some. The table shows roughly 330,000 clones, with over 55% occurring only once. The input for sequencing was PBMCs, taken after 36 months of ibrutinib treatment. These TCRs come from a human donor with chronic lymphocytic leukemia.

This sequence joins TRBV7-8 and TRBJ2-7; 8 bases fit TRBD1. The V gene's germline CDR1 is SGHVS and CDR2 FQNEAQ. After removal of 2 bases from V and 1 base from J, the junction contained 4 bases not matched to a gene. The CDR3 spans 15 residues. The CDR3 nucleotides are TGTGCCAGCAGCTTAACAACAGGGGGGTCCTACGAGCAGTACTTC. Translated, it gives CASSLTTGGSYEQYF.

This chain uses TRBV5-6 with TRBJ2-5; perhaps D is TRBD1 or TRBD2 (5 bases each). The V end was cut by 1 base, the J end by 0 bases, with 13 bases between. The CDR3 has 16 residues. Germline V CDR1 and CDR2: SGHDT, YYEEEE. This CDR3 reads CASSLMGPTYQETQYF. As DNA, the CDR3 is TGTGCCAGCAGCTTGATGGGACCGACGTACCAAGAGACCCAGTACTTC.

V and J are TRBV5-1 and TRBJ2-7; TRBD1 might be the D (6 bases). Germline CDR1 reads SGHRS; CDR2 reads YFSETQ. The CDR3 sequence is 13 residues long. V was cut by 4 bases and J by 6 bases, with 14 bases left in between. CDR3 sequence (DNA): TGCGCCAGCAGCCTGCGAGGGGGTCGCGAGCAGTACTTC. Translation: CASSLRGGREQYF. Full variable domain (outside the CDR3, taken from reference TRBV5-1 and TRBJ2-7): KAGVTQTPRYLIKTRGQQVTLSCSPISGHRSVSWYQQTPGQGLQFLFEYFSETQRNKGNFPGRFSGRQFSNSRSEMNVSTLELGDSALYLCASSLRGGREQYFGPGTRLTVT.